This T cell receptor beta chain was profiled in a study of cytomegalovirus exposure and HLA in healthy donors. General study points: TCR beta chains associated with HLA were, in a later analysis, more clonally expanded than equally common others. Certain sequence variants were highly shared and formed a cluster, and this cluster was likely a sequencing artifact.

Primers included in the PCR were 60 Vbeta and 13 Jbeta primers. The repertoire was sequenced with immunoSEQ multiplex PCR; TCRdb's copy has only in-frame clones and lacks some. The data show 100,000 to 150,000 clones, 75% to 90% seen once. Participants comprised healthy donors of bone marrow. V was pared by 6 bases and J by 4 bases, with 15 bases between. Germline V gene lookup returns CDR1 SEHNR and CDR2 FQNEAQ (reference sequence). This CDR3 spans 14 amino acids. This clone appeared once. Its antigen remains unknown. The sequenced material came from PBMCs. The clonotype was recovered from a man aged 40-49 years in good health and CMV-seronegative. The gene calls are TRBV7-9 and TRBJ2-5, with D possibly TRBD2 on 6 matching bases. In DNA, the CDR3 is TGTGCCAGCAGTTCGATTGGGGGAGGAGAGACCCAGTACTTC. It yields the protein CASSSIGGGETQYF.